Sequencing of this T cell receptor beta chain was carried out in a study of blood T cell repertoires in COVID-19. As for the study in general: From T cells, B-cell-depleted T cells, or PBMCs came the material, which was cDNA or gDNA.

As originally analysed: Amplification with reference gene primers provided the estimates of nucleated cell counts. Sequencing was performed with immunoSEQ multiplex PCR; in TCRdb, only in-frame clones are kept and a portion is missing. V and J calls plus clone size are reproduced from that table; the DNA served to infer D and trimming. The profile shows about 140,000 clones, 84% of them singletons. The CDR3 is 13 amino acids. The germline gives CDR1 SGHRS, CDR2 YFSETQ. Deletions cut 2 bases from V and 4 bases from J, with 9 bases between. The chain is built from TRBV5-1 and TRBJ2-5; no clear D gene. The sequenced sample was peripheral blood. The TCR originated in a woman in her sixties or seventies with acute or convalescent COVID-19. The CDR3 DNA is TGCGCCAGCAGCTTCAAACTCTCAGAGACCCAGTACTTC. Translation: CASSFKLSETQYF.